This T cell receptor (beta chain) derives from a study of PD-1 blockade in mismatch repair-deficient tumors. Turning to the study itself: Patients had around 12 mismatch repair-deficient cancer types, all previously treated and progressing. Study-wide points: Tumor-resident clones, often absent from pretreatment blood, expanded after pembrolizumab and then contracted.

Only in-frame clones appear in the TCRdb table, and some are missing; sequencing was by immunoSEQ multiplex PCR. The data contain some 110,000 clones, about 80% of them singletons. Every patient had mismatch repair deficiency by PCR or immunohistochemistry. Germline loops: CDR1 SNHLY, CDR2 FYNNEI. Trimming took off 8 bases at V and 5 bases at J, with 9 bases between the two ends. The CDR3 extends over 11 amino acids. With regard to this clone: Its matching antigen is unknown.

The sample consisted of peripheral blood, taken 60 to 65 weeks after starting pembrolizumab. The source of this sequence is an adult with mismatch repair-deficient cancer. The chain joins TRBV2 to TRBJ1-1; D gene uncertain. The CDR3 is CASFWWTEAFF. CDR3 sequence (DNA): TGTGCCAGCTTTTGGTGGACTGAAGCTTTCTTT.